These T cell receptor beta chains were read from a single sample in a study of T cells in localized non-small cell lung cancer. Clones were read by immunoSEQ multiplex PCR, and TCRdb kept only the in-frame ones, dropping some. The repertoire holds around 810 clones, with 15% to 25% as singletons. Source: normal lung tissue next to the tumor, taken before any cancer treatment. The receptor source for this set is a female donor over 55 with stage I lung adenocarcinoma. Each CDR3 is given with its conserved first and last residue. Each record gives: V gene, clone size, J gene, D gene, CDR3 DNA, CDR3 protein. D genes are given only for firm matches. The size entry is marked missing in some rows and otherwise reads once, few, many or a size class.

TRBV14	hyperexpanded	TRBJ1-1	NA	TGTGCCAGCAGCAGCTACGGTGGAGGCAGAACTGAAGCTTTCTTT	CASSSYGGGRTEAFF
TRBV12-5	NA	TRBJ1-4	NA	TGTGCTAGTGGTTCTGGAGGGACTAATGAAAAACTGTTTTTT	CASGSGGTNEKLFF
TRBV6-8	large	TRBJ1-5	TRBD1	TGTGCCAGCAAGGGACAGAATAGCAATCAGCCCCAGCATTTT	CASKGQNSNQPQHF
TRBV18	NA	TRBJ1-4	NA	TGTGCCAGCTCGCCAACCCAGGGTACTAATGAAAAACTGTTTTTT	CASSPTQGTNEKLFF
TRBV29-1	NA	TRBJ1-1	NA	TGCAGCGTCCATATCAGGGAAGGGACTGAAGCTTTCTTT	CSVHIREGTEAFF
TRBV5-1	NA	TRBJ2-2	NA	TGCGCCAGCAGCTTGAGGCAGGCGAACACCGGGGAGCTGTTTTTT	CASSLRQANTGELFF
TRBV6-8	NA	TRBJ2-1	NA	TGTGCCAGCAGAACCTCCGGGACCTATAAGAATGAGCAGTTCTTC	CASRTSGTYKNEQFF
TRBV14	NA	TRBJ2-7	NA	TGTGCCAGCAGCCAAGATTACGGGAGTCAGTACTTC	CASSQDYGSQYF
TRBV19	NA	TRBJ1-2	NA	TGTGCCAGTAGAACGGAGCTGGCGGGTGGCTACACCTTC	CASRTELAGGYTF
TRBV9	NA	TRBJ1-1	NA	TGTGCCAGCAGTAGATACGGAGGCACTGAAGCTTTCTTT	CASSRYGGTEAFF
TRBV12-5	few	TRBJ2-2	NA	TGTGCTAGCCAAACTAAAAACCTAACCTCTAAAGACACCGGGGAGCTGTTTTTT	CASQTKNLTSKDTGELFF
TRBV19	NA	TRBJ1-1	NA	TGTGCCAGTAGTATAAGGACTTATGACACTGAAGCTTTCTTT	CASSIRTYDTEAFF
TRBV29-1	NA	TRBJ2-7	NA	TGCAGCGTTGAAGGTGGAACCCCCCCCTACGAGCAGTACTTC	CSVEGGTPPYEQYF
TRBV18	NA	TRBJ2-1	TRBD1	TGTGCCAGTCACGGACGGGCAGGGGGAATCAATGAGCAGTTCTTC	CASHGRAGGINEQFF
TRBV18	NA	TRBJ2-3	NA	TGTGCCAGCTCACTTAGGACAGATACAGATACGCAGTATTTT	CASSLRTDTDTQYF
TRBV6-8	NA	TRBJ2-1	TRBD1	TGTGCCAGTGAGAGGGGAGACAGGGACAATGAGCAGTTCTTC	CASERGDRDNEQFF
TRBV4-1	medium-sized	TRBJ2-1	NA	TGCGCCAGCAGCCAAAGTAGCGCCGACTACAATGAGCAGTTCTTC	CASSQSSADYNEQFF
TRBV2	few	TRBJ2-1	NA	TGTGCCAGCAGTGAAGTTAGGTCGAATGAGCAGTTCTTC	CASSEVRSNEQFF
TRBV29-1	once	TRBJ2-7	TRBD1	TGCAGCGTTGTATCGACAGGGGAGGTTGAGCAGTACTTC	CSVVSTGEVEQYF
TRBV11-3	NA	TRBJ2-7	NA	TGTGCCAGCAGCGGCATCCGGGACAACTCCTACGAGCAGTACTTC	CASSGIRDNSYEQYF
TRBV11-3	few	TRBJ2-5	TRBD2	TGTGCCAGCAGCCCCGGTAGGTCCGGACTAGGAGAGACCCAGTACTTC	CASSPGRSGLGETQYF
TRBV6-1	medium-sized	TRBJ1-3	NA	TGTGCCAGCAGTGAAGTGGACACCTTGGGCAGCTCTGGAAACACCATATATTTT	CASSEVDTLGSSGNTIYF
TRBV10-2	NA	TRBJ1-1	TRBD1	TGCGCCAGCAGGGGACAGCTGAACACTGAAGCTTTCTTT	CASRGQLNTEAFF
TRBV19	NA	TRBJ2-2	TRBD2	TGTGCCATCAGAGCGGGAGCGCTCACCGGGGAGCTGTTTTTT	CAIRAGALTGELFF
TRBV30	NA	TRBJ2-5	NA	TGTGCCTGGAGTTGGGGAGGAGAGACCCAGTACTTC	CAWSWGGETQYF
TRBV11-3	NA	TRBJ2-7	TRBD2	TGTGCCAGCAGCTTAGGATCGTCTAGCGGGAATTACGAGCAGTACTTC	CASSLGSSSGNYEQYF
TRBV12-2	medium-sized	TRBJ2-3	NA	TGTGCCACCATGGGGAAGTACAGCACAGATACGCAGTATTTT	CATMGKYSTDTQYF
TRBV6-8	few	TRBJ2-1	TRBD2	TGTGCCAGCAGTGCATTTTCTAGCGGGAGTTCCTACAATGAGCAGTTCTTC	CASSAFSSGSSYNEQFF